In its sample, the clone carrying this T cell receptor beta chain was seen many times. What it binds is unknown. This CDR3 contains 15 residues. Germline assignment: CDR1 SGHAT and CDR2 FQNNGV. After removal of 3 bases from V and 6 bases from J, the junction contained 7 bases not matched to a gene. A library of TCRbeta sequences, prepared with unique molecular identifiers, was generated. Using its own MiXCR run on the PCR reads, TCRdb lists one record per CDR3 protein. The sample lists some 110,000 distinct CDR3 sequences; about 9.4% were seen once. The source of the sample is a study of T-cell reconstitution after alpha-beta-depleted transplantation in children. Whole-study findings and limits: T-cell counts and diversity at one year post-transplant came mainly from newly produced T cells.

The V and J genes are TRBV11-2 and TRBJ2-1; TRBD2 agrees at 8 bases. The clonotype originates from a boy aged 2 to 10 with acute lymphoblastic leukemia, due to receive a stem cell transplant. This material consisted of PBMCs, taken before TCRalphabeta/CD19-depleted stem cell transplant. The CDR3 sequence is CASSLSGRALNEQFF. Here the CDR3 DNA reads TGTGCCAGCAGCTTGAGCGGGAGAGCCCTCAATGAGCAGTTCTTC.